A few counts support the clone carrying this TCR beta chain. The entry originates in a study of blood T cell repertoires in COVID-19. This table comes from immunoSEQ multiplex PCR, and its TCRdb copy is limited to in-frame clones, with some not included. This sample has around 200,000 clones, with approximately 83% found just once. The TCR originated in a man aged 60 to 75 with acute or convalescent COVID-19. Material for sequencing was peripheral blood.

The CDR3 loop reads CASSPDRGNTEAFF. The CDR3 DNA sequence: TGTGCCAGCAGCCCGGACAGGGGGAACACTGAAGCTTTCTTT. The V gene is TRBV7-3, the J gene TRBJ1-1, with TRBD1 matching 9 bases. This CDR3 is built from 14 residues. The V gene's germline CDR1 is SGHTA and CDR2 FQGTGA. After removal of 5 bases from V and 1 base from J, the junction contained 2 bases not matched to a gene.